The 25 T cell receptor beta chains below all came from one sample that was sequenced in a study of cytomegalovirus exposure and HLA in healthy donors. In the PCR, 60 Vbeta and 13 Jbeta primers were used. Method: immunoSEQ multiplex PCR; TCRdb's copy keeps in-frame clones and lacks some. Of roughly 230,000 clones listed, 78% are singletons. Material: PBMCs. These receptors were collected from a boy aged 10-17 years in good health and CMV-seronegative.

V usage is TRBV28 and J usage is TRBJ2-7, with 14 nucleotides matching TRBD2. The CDR3 covers 20 residues. The junction had 17 bases not matched to a gene; V was cut back by 4 bases and J by 3 bases. Looked up from germline, CDR1 is MDHEN and CDR2 is SYDVKM. CDR3 nucleotide sequence: TGTGCCAGCAGTTCCCCGACTAGCGGGAGGGCGGGATCGTTTAACTACGAGCAGTACTTC. Amino acids: CASSSPTSGRAGSFNYEQYF.

J is TRBJ2-3 and V is TRBV5-6, with D possibly TRBD2 on 5 matching bases. Trimming took off 1 base at V and 6 bases at J, with 18 bases between the two ends. Germline CDR1 reads SGHDT; CDR2 reads YYEEEE. The CDR3 totals 16 residues. CDR3 sequence: CASSLITSSGVDTQYF. The CDR3 coding sequence is TGTGCCAGCAGCTTGATCACTTCCAGCGGAGTGGATACGCAGTATTTT.

The chain is built from TRBV4-1 and TRBJ1-5; weak D call: TRBD1 (5 bases). There are 15 residues in the CDR3. V lost 4 bases and J lost 3, with 13 bases in between. CDR1 and CDR2 from the germline V gene are MGHRA and YSYEKL. CDR3 DNA sequence: TGCGCCAGCAGCCGTGGGGGAGGGAACAATCAGCCCCAGCATTTT. Translation gives CASSRGGGNNQPQHF.

This chain joins TRBV11-2 and TRBJ2-5; TRBD1 matches 9 bases. The CDR3 spans 15 residues. The J segment lost 4 bases and the V segment lost 2 bases, leaving 5 bases of the junction unmatched. Germline V CDR1 and CDR2: SGHAT, FQNNGV. The CDR3 DNA reads as TGTGCCAGCAGCTTAAGACAGGGGGTTGGAGAGACCCAGTACTTC. Translation: CASSLRQGVGETQYF.

This rearrangement joins TRBV15 to TRBJ2-1, with D unresolved. V lost 1 base and J lost 6, with 4 bases in between. The CDR3 has 12 residues. The germline CDR1 and CDR2 sequences are LNHNV and YYDKDF (reference sequence). The CDR3, as DNA: TGTGCCACCAGCAGAGCTATCAATGAGCAGTTCTTC. This encodes CATSRAINEQFF.

The rearrangement links TRBV15 to TRBJ2-7; D unclear. The CDR3 is 10 residues long. Germline CDR1 and CDR2: LNHNV and YYDKDF (reference sequence). V gave up 5 bases and J gave up 7 bases, with 6 bases separating them. CDR3 sequence reads: CATSPREQYF. DNA of the CDR3: TGTGCCACCAGCCCGAGGGAGCAGTACTTC.

The chain carries TRBV5-6 and TRBJ1-1; TRBD1 is a possible D gene (6 bases). V gave up 3 bases and J gave up 6 bases, with 18 bases separating them. The V gene's germline CDR1 is SGHDT and CDR2 YYEEEE. The length of the CDR3 is 15 residues. CDR3 sequence reads: CASSSKLRGWAEAFF. The DNA of the CDR3 is TGTGCCAGCAGCTCTAAACTCAGGGGATGGGCTGAAGCTTTCTTT.

This chain joins TRBV29-1 and TRBJ1-2; D is undetermined. The V and J ends lost 2 bases and 7 bases respectively, with 14 bases between them. The germline CDR1 and CDR2 sequences are SQVTM and ANQGSEA. CDR3 size: 13 residues. The DNA of the CDR3 is TGCAGCGTTGAACTTCGGGTCTCCCCTGGCTACACCTTC. Its protein product is CSVELRVSPGYTF.

The table lists this clone with a few counts. The chain is built from TRBV5-4 and TRBJ2-2, with a possible D match to TRBD2 (6 bases). V shed 4 bases and J shed 2 bases, with 12 bases lying between them. Germline values: CDR1 SGHNT, CDR2 YYREEE (reference sequence). CDR3 length equals 15 residues. CDR3 nucleotide sequence: TGTGCCAGCAGCGCCGCGGGACGCAACACCGGGGAGCTGTTTTTT. It yields the protein CASSAAGRNTGELFF.

With respect to this clone: At the DNA level, this CDR3 is encoded by other sequences in the same sample as well. The chain combines TRBV11-2 with TRBJ2-5; D not resolved. With 3 bases removed from V and 0 bases from J, the gap between germline ends came to 5 bases. The CDR3 extends over 13 amino acids. Germline V gene data show CDR1 as SGHAT and CDR2 as FQNNGV. In nucleotides, the CDR3 is TGTGCCAGCAGCTTCGGGTACCAAGAGACCCAGTACTTC. Amino acid sequence: CASSFGYQETQYF.

The gene calls are TRBV11-2 and TRBJ1-4; 8 bases are shared with TRBD1. Trimming at V came to 6 bases and at J to 10 bases, leaving 16 bases not matched to a gene. The CDR3 runs to 16 residues. The germline V gene encodes CDR1 SGHAT and CDR2 FQNNGV. CDR3 bases: TGTGCCAGCAGTTTACTCAGGGGGCGCGAGGTGGGAAAACTGTTTTTT. Protein sequence: CASSLLRGREVGKLFF.

This rearrangement joins TRBV29-1 to TRBJ2-7; D may be TRBD1 (7 bases). Trimming removed 4 bases from V and 4 bases from J, with 23 bases in between. There are 16 residues in the CDR3. Germline lookup yields CDR1 SQVTM and CDR2 ANQGSEA. CDR3 in DNA: TGCAGCGTTGCGAACCCTTCAGGGGGGAAGCTATACGAGCAGTACTTC. It is translated as CSVANPSGGKLYEQYF.

This clone was found a few times. A junction end diverges from the germline sequence, so it may reflect a read error. The chain uses TRBV6-5 and TRBJ2-7; 8 bases fit TRBD1. The germline V gene encodes CDR1 MNHEY and CDR2 SVGAGI. This CDR3 comprises 11 residues. Written as DNA, the CDR3 is TGTGCCAGCAGTTCTGGACAGGGACTGGACTTC. Its protein product is CASSSGQGLDF.

This clone was seen a handful of times. The chain couples TRBV5-6 to TRBJ2-1; 8 nucleotides agree with TRBD1. Germline CDR1 is SGHDT and CDR2 is YYEEEE. The length of the CDR3 is 15 residues. J gave up 4 bases and V 0 bases, and 3 bases lay outside the gene matches. Written as DNA, the CDR3 is TGTGCCAGCAGCTTGGGGGACAGGTCTTACAATGAGCAGTTCTTC. This translates into CASSLGDRSYNEQFF.

V is TRBV30 and J is TRBJ2-7, with D maybe TRBD2 (5 bases). Germline V gives CDR1 GTSNPN, CDR2 SVGIG (reference sequence). CDR3 length: 14 amino acids. The V end was cut by 0 bases, the J end by 3 bases, with 12 bases between. The CDR3, as DNA: TGTGCCTGGAGTGTACTAGGGCAGAACTACGAGCAGTACTTC. Translating it yields CAWSVLGQNYEQYF.

The genes are TRBV5-1 and TRBJ1-2, with D maybe TRBD1 (6 bases). V was cut by 4 bases and J by 0 bases, with 10 bases left in between. The length of the CDR3 is 14 residues. CDR1 and CDR2 (germline): SGHRS, YFSETQ. CDR3 sequence: CASSIGQPNYGYTF. Written as DNA, the CDR3 is TGCGCCAGCAGCATAGGACAGCCTAACTATGGCTACACCTTC. The whole variable domain, filled in from reference TRBV5-1 and TRBJ1-2, reads KAGVTQTPRYLIKTRGQQVTLSCSPISGHRSVSWYQQTPGQGLQFLFEYFSETQRNKGNFPGRFSGRQFSNSRSEMNVSTLELGDSALYLCASSIGQPNYGYTFGSGTRLTVV.

The V and J genes are TRBV28 and TRBJ1-5; 7 nucleotides agree with TRBD1. Looked up from germline, CDR1 is MDHEN and CDR2 is SYDVKM. V lost 7 bases and J lost 0; bases outside the gene matches: 3. The CDR3 has 14 residues. The CDR3 sequence: CASMNRGSNQPQHF. The CDR3 nucleotides read TGTGCCAGCATGAACAGGGGTAGCAATCAGCCCCAGCATTTT. The full variable domain, its missing parts supplied by reference TRBV28 and TRBJ1-5, is DVKVTQSSRYLVKRTGEKVFLECVQDMDHENMFWYRQDPGLGLRLIYFSYDVKMKEKGDIPEGYSVSREKKERFSLILESASTNQTSMYLCASMNRGSNQPQHFGDGTRLSIL.

This chain joins TRBV30 and TRBJ1-6; maybe TRBD1 (5 bases). Germline V gives CDR1 GTSNPN, CDR2 SVGIG (reference sequence). Trimming removed 5 bases from V and 8 bases from J, with 16 bases in between. This CDR3 region has 14 residues. For the CDR3, the DNA is TGTGCCTGGGACAGTAAGGGCACCGATTCACCCCTCCACTTT. Translation gives CAWDSKGTDSPLHF. The full variable domain, completed using reference TRBV30 and TRBJ1-6, is SQTIHQWPATLVQPVGSPLSLECTVEGTSNPNLYWYRQAAGRGLQLLFYSVGIGQISSEVPQNLSASRPQDRQFILSSKKLLLSDSGFYLCAWDSKGTDSPLHFGNGTRLTVT.

In this sample, this clone turned up a few times. The V call is TRBV30, the J call TRBJ1-2, with 7 positions matching TRBD1. Germline CDR1 GTSNPN, CDR2 SVGIG (reference sequence). This CDR3 is built from 14 residues. The junction had 5 bases not matched to a gene; V was cut back by 1 base and J by 3 bases. Here the CDR3 reads CAWSAQGIDYGYTF. As DNA, the CDR3 is TGTGCCTGGAGTGCACAGGGGATCGACTATGGCTACACCTTC.

This rearrangement joins TRBV5-1 to TRBJ1-1, with unresolved D. This CDR3 has 12 amino acids. The ends were cut back, 0 bases at V and 5 bases at J, with 5 bases in the middle. Germline lookup yields CDR1 SGHRS and CDR2 YFSETQ. CDR3 coding DNA: TGCGCCAGCAGCTTGGAAGCTACTGAAGCTTTCTTT. Translated: CASSLEATEAFF.

The chain joins TRBV28 to TRBJ1-1, with D unresolved. Deletions cut 8 bases from V and 2 bases from J, with 3 bases between. The CDR3 has 10 residues. Germline V gene sequence: CDR1 MDHEN, CDR2 SYDVKM. The CDR3 DNA follows: TGTGCCAGCGGCAACACTGAAGCTTTCTTT. Its protein product is CASGNTEAFF.

The rearrangement joins TRBV7-2 to TRBJ1-5; 7 bases align to TRBD1. This CDR3 contains 17 residues. V dropped 0 bases and J dropped 3; count of bases not matched to a gene: 8. Germline V CDR1 and CDR2: SGHTA, FQGNSA. The DNA for the CDR3 is TGTGCCAGCAGCTTAGCTCCCAGGGACAGATACAATCAGCCCCAGCATTTT. This translates into CASSLAPRDRYNQPQHF. The full variable domain, with the rest looked up from reference TRBV7-2 and TRBJ1-5, is GAGVSQSPSNKVTEKGKDVELRCDPISGHTALYWYRQSLGQGLEFLIYFQGNSAPDKSGLPSDRFSAERTGGSVSTLTIQRTQQEDSAVYLCASSLAPRDRYNQPQHFGDGTRLSIL.

The CDR3 sequence is CASSALINSPLHF. The CDR3 coding sequence is TGTGCCAGCAGCGCCCTAATTAATTCACCCCTCCACTTT. The rearrangement joins TRBV7-9 to TRBJ1-6, with D unresolved. The CDR3 is 13 residues long. The V gene lost 5 bases and the J gene lost 6 bases, with 8 bases spanning the gap. CDR1 and CDR2 from the germline V gene are SEHNR and FQNEAQ (reference sequence).

The chain is built from TRBV23-1 and TRBJ2-6, with 10 bases aligning to TRBD1. TRBV23-1 is treated as an ORF (open reading frame) with a function not yet certain. The CDR3 has 18 amino acids. The trim removed 2 bases at V and 2 bases at J, leaving 6 bases unmatched. The DNA of the CDR3 is TGCGCCAGCAGTCAAGGGGGACAGGGGCTAACTGGGGCCAACGTCCTGACTTTC. Translation: CASSQGGQGLTGANVLTF.

The chain is built from TRBV9 and TRBJ2-7; unclear D gene. The V gene's germline CDR1 is SGDLS and CDR2 YYNGEE. Trimming removed 4 bases from V and 3 bases from J, with 8 bases in between. The CDR3 loop spans 12 amino acids. CDR3 in amino acids: CASSRSGYEQYF. DNA for the CDR3: TGTGCCAGCAGCCGGAGTGGCTACGAGCAGTACTTC.